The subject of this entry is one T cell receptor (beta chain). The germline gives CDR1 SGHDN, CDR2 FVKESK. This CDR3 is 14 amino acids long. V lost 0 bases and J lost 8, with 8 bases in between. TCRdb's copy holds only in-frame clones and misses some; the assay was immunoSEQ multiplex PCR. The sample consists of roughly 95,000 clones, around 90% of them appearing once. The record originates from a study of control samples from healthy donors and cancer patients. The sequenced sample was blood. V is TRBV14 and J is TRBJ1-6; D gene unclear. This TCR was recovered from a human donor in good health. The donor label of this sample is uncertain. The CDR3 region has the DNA TGTGCCAGCAGCCAAGAGGTGGGGTATTCACCCCTCCACTTT. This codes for CASSQEVGYSPLHF.